Listed below are T cell receptor beta chains from one sample, sequenced in a study of blood T cell repertoires in COVID-19. Profiled with immunoSEQ multiplex PCR; TCRdb holds only in-frame clones, not every one. The table lists fewer than 250,000 clones, around four fifths of them singletons, with about 4.8% in the top ten. Sequences were obtained from PBMCs or T cells enriched from blood (not recorded which). These TCRs come from a woman aged 45 to 65 who had been exposed to COVID-19. Each CDR3 is given with its conserved first and last residue. A D gene is named only where the DNA matches it firmly. Part of the rows lack a size; the others show once, few, many or a class for expanded clones.

>once|TRBJ1-1|-|TRBV12-3/TRBV12-4
TGTGCCAGCAGTTTAGGGGGAGCGGCTGAAGCTTTCTTT
CASSLGGAAEAFF
>-|TRBJ1-2|-|TRBV30
TGTGCCTGGAGTGCAGACGGGGGGTCCTATGGCTACACCTTC
CAWSADGGSYGYTF
>-|TRBJ1-2|-|TRBV10-2
TGCGCCAGCAGAGTGGGGGCTTCCGATGGCTACACCTTC
CASRVGASDGYTF
>-|TRBJ2-1|TRBD2|TRBV27
TGTGCCAGCAGTTCCCGGCTGTTAGCGGGGGGGCTAAATGAGCAGTTCTTC
CASSSRLLAGGLNEQFF
>-|TRBJ1-1|-|TRBV2
TGTGCCAGCGAGTGGAGGACTGAAGCTTTCTTT
CASEWRTEAFF
>once|TRBJ2-7|-|TRBV11-2
TGTGCCAGCAGACCTTTCCGGGAGCGCTACGAGCAGTACTTC
CASRPFRERYEQYF
>once|TRBJ2-6|TRBD1|TRBV5-4
TGTGCCAGCAGCCCCAGGACAGGGCCCTGGGTCTCTGGGGCCAACGTCCTGACTTTC
CASSPRTGPWVSGANVLTF
>many|TRBJ2-1|-|TRBV24-1
TGTGCCATCGCGGACAGAGCCTCCTACAATGAGCAGTTCTTC
CAIADRASYNEQFF
>-|TRBJ2-7|TRBD1|TRBV2
TGTGCCAGGGGACAGACCAGCTCCTACGAGCAGTACTTC
CARGQTSSYEQYF
>-|TRBJ1-1|-|TRBV20-1
TGCAGTGGGGAAAGGACAGCCGAAGCTTTCTTT
CSGERTAEAFF
>-|TRBJ2-7|-|TRBV7-8
TGTGCCAGCAGCTTAAACCCGGCTAGCTCCTACGAGCAGTACTTC
CASSLNPASSYEQYF
>-|TRBJ2-1|-|TRBV4-2
TGTGCCAGCAGCCAACTATCCCCCCGCGCAGAGGGTTACAATGAGCAGTTCTTC
CASSQLSPRAEGYNEQFF
>once|TRBJ2-2|-|TRBV24-1
TGTGCCACCAGTGATCCACAGGGAACGAACACCGGGGAGCTGTTTTTT
CATSDPQGTNTGELFF
>-|TRBJ2-1|-|TRBV14
TGTGCCAGCAGCCAAGAAATGTGGGGCGGTGAGCAGTTCTTC
CASSQEMWGGEQFF
>-|TRBJ2-5|-|TRBV19
TGTGCCAGTAGGGGGGGTCCAGAGACCCAGTACTTC
CASRGGPETQYF
>-|TRBJ2-2|TRBD1|TRBV18
TGTGCCAGCTCACCGCGTCCCGGGACAGGGTCCGGGGAGCTGTTTTTT
CASSPRPGTGSGELFF
>-|TRBJ1-1|TRBD1|TRBV5-1
TGCGCCAGCAGCTTCTCAGGGGGGAGGAACACTGAAGCTTTCTTT
CASSFSGGRNTEAFF
>-|TRBJ2-3|-|TRBV7-3
TGTGCCAGCAGCTCCCCCGGGACACAAGATACGCAGTATTTT
CASSSPGTQDTQYF
>-|TRBJ1-5|-|TRBV7-2
TGTGCCAGCAGTCCACAGGGCCCCGGCAATCAGCCCCAGCATTTT
CASSPQGPGNQPQHF
>-|TRBJ1-1|-|TRBV19
TGTGCCAGCAGAAGGGGGTTGGACACTGAAGCTTTCTTT
CASRRGLDTEAFF